The rows below give T cell receptor beta chains drawn from one sample of a study of shared clonotypes between healthy human individuals. Some clones are missing from TCRdb's copy, which holds only in-frame ones; the method was immunoSEQ multiplex PCR. The sample holds 950,000 to 1,100,000 clones; about 80% are singletons and the top ten take roughly 0.61%. Sample: memory CD4+ T cells from PBMCs. Receptors were obtained from a man between 18 and 35 years old in good health. Some clones in this sample may be carry-over from other donors' samples. The CDR3 runs from the conserved cysteine through the conserved F or W.

TRBJ2-5	15	TRBV2	CASSESRTGLATQYF
TRBJ2-7	11	TRBV5-4	CASSFMDEQYF
TRBJ2-5	16	TRBV4-1	CASSLGLRLAGETQYF
TRBJ2-2	16	TRBV9	CASSPSGGINTGELFF
TRBJ2-1	15	TRBV15	CATRVGIGSYNEQFF
TRBJ1-5	13	TRBV6-1	CASSLDLDQPQHF
TRBJ2-2	17	TRBV9	CASSAQPSGSITGELFF
TRBJ1-1	15	TRBV4-1	CASSLYQGWDTEAFF
TRBJ2-7	14	TRBV7-2	CASSFGGGAGEQYF
TRBJ1-4	15	TRBV27	CASRSGAPANEKLFF
TRBJ1-1	13	TRBV9	CASSPDRATEAFF
TRBJ2-1	15	TRBV28	CASSSPGRRYNEQFF
TRBJ1-4	14	TRBV18	CASSPGRGGEKLFF
TRBJ2-3	13	TRBV6-5	CASRRLSTDTQYF
TRBJ1-4	14	TRBV28	CASIEGDREGKLFF
TRBJ2-7	11	TRBV7-6	CASSLGDEQYF
TRBJ1-1	14	TRBV5-6	CASSFRATNTEAFF
TRBJ2-3	14	TRBV14	CASSRVGATDTQYF
TRBJ1-2	14	TRBV5-4	CASSLGPMDYGYTF
TRBJ2-5	13	TRBV10-3	CAIRTSSVETQYF
TRBJ1-2	11	TRBV20-1	CSATDNYGYTF
TRBJ2-2	13	TRBV15	CATSREGTGELFF
TRBJ1-6	13	TRBV15	CATSRERRSPLHF
TRBJ2-3	15	TRBV7-9	CASSPPGTGQDTQYF
TRBJ2-2	16	TRBV7-9	CASSPAGDRDTGELFF
TRBJ1-2	16	TRBV6-5	CASSSILPRGNYGYTF
TRBJ1-2	14	TRBV25-1	CASSDWDTGYGYTF
TRBJ2-5	13	TRBV6-5	CASRGTGRETQYF
TRBJ1-2	14	TRBV27	CASSSVDRVRSYTF
TRBJ1-2	18	TRBV7-2	CASSLAWGPGSSTYGYTF
TRBJ2-7	14	TRBV28	CASSSTRQALQQYF
TRBJ2-2	12	TRBV7-6	CASSLEYGELFF
TRBJ2-5	16	TRBV4-1	CASSQGQGQFQETQYF
TRBJ2-1	16	TRBV11-3	CASSLGGLRSYNEQFF
TRBJ2-5	14	TRBV2	CASSEWVLVETQYF
TRBJ1-1	11	TRBV20-1	CVLVRNTEAFF
TRBJ2-2	14	TRBV9	CASSSGSLTGELFF
TRBJ1-2	14	TRBV19	CASSAGDRWNGYTF
TRBJ2-1	16	TRBV29-1	CSVEVGTVSSYNEQFF
-	14	TRBV15	CATSRDLAGAEQYF
TRBJ1-2	15	TRBV18	CASSPGITENYGYTF
TRBJ1-3	14	TRBV10-2	CASRQGASGNTIYF